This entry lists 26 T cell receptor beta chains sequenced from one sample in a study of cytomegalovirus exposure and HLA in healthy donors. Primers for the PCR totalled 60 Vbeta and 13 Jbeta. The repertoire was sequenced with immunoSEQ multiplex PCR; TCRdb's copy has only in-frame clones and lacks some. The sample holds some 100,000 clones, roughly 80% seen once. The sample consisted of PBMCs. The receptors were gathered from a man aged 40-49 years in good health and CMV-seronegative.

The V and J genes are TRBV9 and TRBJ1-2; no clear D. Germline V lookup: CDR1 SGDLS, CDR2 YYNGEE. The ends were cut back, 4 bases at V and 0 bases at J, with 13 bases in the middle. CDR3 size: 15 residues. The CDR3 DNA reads TGTGCCAGCAGCCCTTGGACTTTCGCTAACTATGGCTACACCTTC. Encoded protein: CASSPWTFANYGYTF.

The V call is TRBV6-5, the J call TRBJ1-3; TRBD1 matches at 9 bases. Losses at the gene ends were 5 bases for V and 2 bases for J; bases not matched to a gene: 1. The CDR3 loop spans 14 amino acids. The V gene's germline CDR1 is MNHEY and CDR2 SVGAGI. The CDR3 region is CASSTGGTGNTIYF. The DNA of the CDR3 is TGTGCCAGCAGTACAGGGGGCACTGGAAACACCATATATTTT.

The CDR3 bases are TGTGCCAGCAGCCAGCAGGGCGGTGAGACCCAGTACTTC. Protein product: CASSQQGGETQYF. The rearrangement links TRBV7-2 to TRBJ2-5; D perhaps matches TRBD1 (5 bases). CDR3 size: 13 residues. The V gene lost 5 bases and the J gene lost 5 bases, with 12 bases spanning the gap. Germline CDR1 is SGHTA and CDR2 is FQGNSA.

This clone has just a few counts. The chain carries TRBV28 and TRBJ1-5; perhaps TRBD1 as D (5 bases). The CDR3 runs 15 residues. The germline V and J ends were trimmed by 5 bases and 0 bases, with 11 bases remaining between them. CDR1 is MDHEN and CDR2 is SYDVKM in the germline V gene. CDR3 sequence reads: CASSPPGVSNQPQHF. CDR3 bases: TGTGCCAGCAGTCCCCCGGGGGTTAGCAATCAGCCCCAGCATTTT.

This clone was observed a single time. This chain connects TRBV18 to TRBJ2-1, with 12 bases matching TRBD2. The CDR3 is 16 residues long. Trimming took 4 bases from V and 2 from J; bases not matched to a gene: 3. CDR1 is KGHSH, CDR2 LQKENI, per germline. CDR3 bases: TGTGCCAGCTCACTACCTAGCGGGGGGGCCTACAATGAGCAGTTCTTC. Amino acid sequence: CASSLPSGGAYNEQFF.

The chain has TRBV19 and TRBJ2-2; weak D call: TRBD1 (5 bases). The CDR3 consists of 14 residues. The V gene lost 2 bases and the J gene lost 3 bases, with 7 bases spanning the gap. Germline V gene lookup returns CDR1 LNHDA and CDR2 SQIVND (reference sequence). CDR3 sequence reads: CASSILTDTGELFF. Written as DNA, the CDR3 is TGTGCCAGTAGTATACTGACAGACACCGGGGAGCTGTTTTTT.

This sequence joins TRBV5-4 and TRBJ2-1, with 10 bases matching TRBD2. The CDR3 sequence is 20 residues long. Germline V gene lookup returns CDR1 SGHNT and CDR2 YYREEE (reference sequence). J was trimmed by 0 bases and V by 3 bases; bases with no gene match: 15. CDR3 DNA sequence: TGTGCCAGCAGCTCACGGGGGAGCGGGGGGGCACATGGCTCCTACAATGAGCAGTTCTTC. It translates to CASSSRGSGGAHGSYNEQFF.

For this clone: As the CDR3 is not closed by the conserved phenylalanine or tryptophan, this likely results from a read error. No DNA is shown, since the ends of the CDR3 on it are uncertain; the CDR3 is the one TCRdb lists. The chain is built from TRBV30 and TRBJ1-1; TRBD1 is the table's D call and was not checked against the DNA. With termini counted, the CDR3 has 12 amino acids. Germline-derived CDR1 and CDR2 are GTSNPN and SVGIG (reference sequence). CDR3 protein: CAWSQRGQAISL.

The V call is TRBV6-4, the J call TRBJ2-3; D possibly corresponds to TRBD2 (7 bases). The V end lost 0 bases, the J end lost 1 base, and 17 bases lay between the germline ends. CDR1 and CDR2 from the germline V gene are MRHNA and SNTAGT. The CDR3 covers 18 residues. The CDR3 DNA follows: TGTGCCAGCAGTGACTCCACCCCGGGGGGCGAAGGCACAGATACGCAGTATTTT. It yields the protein CASSDSTPGGEGTDTQYF.

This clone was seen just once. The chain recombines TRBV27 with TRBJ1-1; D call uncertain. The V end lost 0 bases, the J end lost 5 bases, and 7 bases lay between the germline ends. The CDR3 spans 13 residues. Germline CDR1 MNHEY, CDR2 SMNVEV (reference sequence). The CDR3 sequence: CASSLSAVTEAFF. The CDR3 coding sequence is TGTGCCAGCAGTTTATCGGCGGTGACTGAAGCTTTCTTT.

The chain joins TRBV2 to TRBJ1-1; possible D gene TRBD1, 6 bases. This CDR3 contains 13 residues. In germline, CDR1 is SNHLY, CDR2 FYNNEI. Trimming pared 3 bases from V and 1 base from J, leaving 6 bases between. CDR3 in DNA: TGTGCCAGCAGTGAGGACAGGAACACTGAAGCTTTCTTT. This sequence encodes CASSEDRNTEAFF.

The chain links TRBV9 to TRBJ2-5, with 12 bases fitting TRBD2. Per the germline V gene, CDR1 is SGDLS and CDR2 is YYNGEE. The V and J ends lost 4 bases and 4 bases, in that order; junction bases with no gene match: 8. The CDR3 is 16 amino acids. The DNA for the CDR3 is TGTGCCAGCAGCCCGGGGGCTAGCGGGGGGGTAGAGACCCAGTACTTC. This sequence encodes CASSPGASGGVETQYF.

The CDR3 DNA is TGTGCCAGCAGCTTCGACAGAATCACAAGCTACACCTTC. It encodes CASSFDRITSYTF. This chain joins TRBV5-6 and TRBJ1-2; perhaps TRBD1 as D (5 bases). Trimming stripped 2 bases from V and 9 bases from J, with 14 bases between. CDR3 length equals 13 residues. Germline V lookup: CDR1 SGHDT, CDR2 YYEEEE.

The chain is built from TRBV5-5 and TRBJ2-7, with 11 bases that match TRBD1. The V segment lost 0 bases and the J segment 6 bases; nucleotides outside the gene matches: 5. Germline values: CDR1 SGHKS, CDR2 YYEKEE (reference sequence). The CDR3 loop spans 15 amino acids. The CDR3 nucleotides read TGTGCCAGCAGCTTGGCGGGACAGGGGGTTTTCGAGCAGTACGTC. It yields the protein CASSLAGQGVFEQYV.

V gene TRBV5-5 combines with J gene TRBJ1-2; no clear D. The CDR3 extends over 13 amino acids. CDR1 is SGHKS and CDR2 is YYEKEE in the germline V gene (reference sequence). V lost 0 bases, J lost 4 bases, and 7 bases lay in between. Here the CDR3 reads CASSLDGGYGYTF. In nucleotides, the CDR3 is TGTGCCAGCAGCTTGGATGGAGGCTATGGCTACACCTTC.

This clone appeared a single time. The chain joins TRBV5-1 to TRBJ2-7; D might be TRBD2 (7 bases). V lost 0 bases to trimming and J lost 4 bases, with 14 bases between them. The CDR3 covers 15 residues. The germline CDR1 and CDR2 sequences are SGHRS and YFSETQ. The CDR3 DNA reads TGCGCCAGCAGCTTGGCCGGGGGGCTCGGGTACGAGCAGTACGTC. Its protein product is CASSLAGGLGYEQYV.

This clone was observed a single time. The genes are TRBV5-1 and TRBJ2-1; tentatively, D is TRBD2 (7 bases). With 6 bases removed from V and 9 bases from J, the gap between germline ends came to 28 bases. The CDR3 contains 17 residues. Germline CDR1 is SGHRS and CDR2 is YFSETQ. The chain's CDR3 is CASTTGGAGALVSEQFF. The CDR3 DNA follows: TGCGCCAGCACCACCGGGGGTGCGGGGGCTTTGGTTAGTGAGCAGTTCTTC.

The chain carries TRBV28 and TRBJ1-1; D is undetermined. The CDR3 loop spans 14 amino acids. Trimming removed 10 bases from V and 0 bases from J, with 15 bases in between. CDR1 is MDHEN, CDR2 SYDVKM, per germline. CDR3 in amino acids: CATHTGFLNTEAFF. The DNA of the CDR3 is TGTGCCACCCATACGGGGTTCCTGAACACTGAAGCTTTCTTT.

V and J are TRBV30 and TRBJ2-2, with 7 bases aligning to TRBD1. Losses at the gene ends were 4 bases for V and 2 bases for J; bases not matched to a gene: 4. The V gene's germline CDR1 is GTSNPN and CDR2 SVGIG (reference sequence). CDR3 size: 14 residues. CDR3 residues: CAWKGQKNTGELFF. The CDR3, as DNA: TGTGCCTGGAAGGGACAGAAAAACACCGGGGAGCTGTTTTTT.

For the CDR3, the DNA is TGCGCCAGCAGCTTGGGTGACAGAGTCTACGAGCAGTACTTC. Its protein is CASSLGDRVYEQYF. This chain links TRBV5-1 with TRBJ2-7, with D maybe TRBD1 (5 bases). The CDR3 loop spans 14 amino acids. CDR1 SGHRS and CDR2 YFSETQ come from the germline V gene. Trimming pared 0 bases from V and 3 bases from J, leaving 10 bases between.

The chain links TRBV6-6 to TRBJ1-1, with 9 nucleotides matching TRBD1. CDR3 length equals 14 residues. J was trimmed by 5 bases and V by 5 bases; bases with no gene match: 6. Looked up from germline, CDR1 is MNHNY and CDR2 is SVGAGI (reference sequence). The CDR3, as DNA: TGTGCCAGCAGTCTCGGACAGGGGAGGACTGAAGCTTTCTTT. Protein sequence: CASSLGQGRTEAFF.

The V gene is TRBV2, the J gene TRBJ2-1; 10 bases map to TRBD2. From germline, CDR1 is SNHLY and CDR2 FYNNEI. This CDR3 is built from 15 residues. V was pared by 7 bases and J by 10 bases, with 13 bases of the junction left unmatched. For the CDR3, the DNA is TGTGCCAGCACCAGTAATAGCGGGGGGCTTGGGGAGCAGTTCTTC. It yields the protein CASTSNSGGLGEQFF.

CDR3 region: CASSLVSNEKLFF. The CDR3, as DNA: TGTGCCAGCAGCTTAGTATCTAATGAAAAACTGTTTTTT. This chain joins TRBV7-8 and TRBJ1-4; unclear D gene. The V end was cut by 1 base, the J end by 3 bases, with 3 bases between. Looked up from germline, CDR1 is SGHVS and CDR2 is FQNEAQ. The CDR3 has 13 residues.

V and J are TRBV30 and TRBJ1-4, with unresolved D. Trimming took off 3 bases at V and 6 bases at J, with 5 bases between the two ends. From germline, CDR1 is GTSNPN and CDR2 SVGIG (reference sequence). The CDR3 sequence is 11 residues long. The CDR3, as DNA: TGTGCCTGGAGGGGAGATGAAAAACTGTTTTTT. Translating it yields CAWRGDEKLFF.

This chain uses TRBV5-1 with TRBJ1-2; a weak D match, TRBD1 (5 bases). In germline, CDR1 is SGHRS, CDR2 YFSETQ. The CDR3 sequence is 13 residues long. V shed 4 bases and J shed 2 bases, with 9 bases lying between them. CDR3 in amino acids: CASSQTENYGYTF. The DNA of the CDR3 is TGCGCCAGCAGCCAGACAGAGAACTATGGCTACACCTTC.

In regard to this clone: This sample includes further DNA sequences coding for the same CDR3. CDR3 bases: TGTGCCAGCAGCGTAGGCGGGGGGGCCTCCAATGAGCAGTTCTTC. Translated: CASSVGGGASNEQFF. The rearrangement links TRBV9 to TRBJ2-1; 9 bases map to TRBD2. The V gene's germline CDR1 is SGDLS and CDR2 YYNGEE. V lost 0 bases, J lost 6 bases, and 4 bases stayed unmatched. The CDR3 loop spans 15 amino acids.